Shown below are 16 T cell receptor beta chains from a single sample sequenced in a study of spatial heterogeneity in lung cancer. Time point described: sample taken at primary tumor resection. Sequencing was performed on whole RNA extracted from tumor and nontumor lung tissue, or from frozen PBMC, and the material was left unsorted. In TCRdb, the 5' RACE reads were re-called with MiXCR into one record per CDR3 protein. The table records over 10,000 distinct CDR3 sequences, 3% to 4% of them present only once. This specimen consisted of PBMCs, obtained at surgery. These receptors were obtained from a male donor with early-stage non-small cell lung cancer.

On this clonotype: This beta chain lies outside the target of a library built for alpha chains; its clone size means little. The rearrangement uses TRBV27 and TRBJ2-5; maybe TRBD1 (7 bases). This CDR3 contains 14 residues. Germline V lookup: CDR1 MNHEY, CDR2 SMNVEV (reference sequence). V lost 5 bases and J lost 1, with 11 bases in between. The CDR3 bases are TGTGCCAGCAGTCCAGGGGGGTCCCAAGAGACCCAGTACTTC. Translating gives CASSPGGSQETQYF.

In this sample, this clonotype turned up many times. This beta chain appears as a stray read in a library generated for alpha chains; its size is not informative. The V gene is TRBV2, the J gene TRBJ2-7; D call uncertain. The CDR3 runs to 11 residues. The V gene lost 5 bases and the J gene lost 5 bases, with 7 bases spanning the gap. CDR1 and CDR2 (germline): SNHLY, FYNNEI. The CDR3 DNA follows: TGTGCCAGCAGTTACACGGACGAGCAGTACTTC. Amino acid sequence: CASSYTDEQYF. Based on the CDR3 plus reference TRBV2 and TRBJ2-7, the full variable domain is EPEVTQTPSHQVTQMGQEVILRCVPISNHLYFYWYRQILGQKVEFLVSFYNNEISEKSEIFDDQFSVERPDGSNFTLKIRSTKLEDSAMYFCASSYTDEQYFGPGTRLTVT.

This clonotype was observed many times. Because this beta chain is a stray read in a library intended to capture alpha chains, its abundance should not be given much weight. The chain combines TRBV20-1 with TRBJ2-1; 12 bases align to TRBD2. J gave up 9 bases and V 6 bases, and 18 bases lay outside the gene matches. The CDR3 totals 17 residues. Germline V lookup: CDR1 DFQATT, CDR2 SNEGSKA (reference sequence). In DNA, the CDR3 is TGCAGTGCCGCCCCGCCGCTAACTAGCGGGAGGAGGGGTGAGCAGTTCTTC. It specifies CSAAPPLTSGRRGEQFF.

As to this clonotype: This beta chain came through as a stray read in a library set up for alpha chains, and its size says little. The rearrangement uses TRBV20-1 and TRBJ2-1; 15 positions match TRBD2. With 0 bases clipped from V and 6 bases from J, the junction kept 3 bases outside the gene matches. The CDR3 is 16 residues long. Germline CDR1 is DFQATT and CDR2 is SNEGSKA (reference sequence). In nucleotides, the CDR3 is TGCAGTGCTAGAGACTGGGGACTAGCGGGAGGCAATGAGCAGTTCTTC. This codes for CSARDWGLAGGNEQFF.

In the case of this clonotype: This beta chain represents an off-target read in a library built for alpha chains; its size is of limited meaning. CDR3 residues: CASSSGTYTEAFF. The CDR3 nucleotides read TGCGCCAGCAGCTCGGGGACTTACACTGAAGCTTTCTTT. The rearrangement joins TRBV5-1 to TRBJ1-1, with a possible D match to TRBD1 (5 bases). V shed 3 bases and J shed 3 bases, with 9 bases lying between them. The CDR3 is made up of 13 amino acids. Germline-derived CDR1 and CDR2 are SGHRS and YFSETQ.

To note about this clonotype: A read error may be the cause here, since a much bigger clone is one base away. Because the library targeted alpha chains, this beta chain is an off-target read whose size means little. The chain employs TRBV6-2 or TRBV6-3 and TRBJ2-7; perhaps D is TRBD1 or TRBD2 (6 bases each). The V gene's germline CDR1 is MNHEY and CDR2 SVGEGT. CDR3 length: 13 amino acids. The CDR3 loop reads CAGSSQGGYEQYF. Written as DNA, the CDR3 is TGTGCCGGCAGTTCACAGGGAGGCTACGAGCAGTACTTC.

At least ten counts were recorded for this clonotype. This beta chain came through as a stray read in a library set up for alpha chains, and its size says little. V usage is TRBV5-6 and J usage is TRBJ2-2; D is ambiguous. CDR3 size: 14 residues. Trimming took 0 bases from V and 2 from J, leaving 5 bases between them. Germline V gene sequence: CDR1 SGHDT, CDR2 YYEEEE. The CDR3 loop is CASSLASNTGELFF. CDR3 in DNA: TGTGCCAGCAGCTTGGCCTCCAACACCGGGGAGCTGTTTTTT. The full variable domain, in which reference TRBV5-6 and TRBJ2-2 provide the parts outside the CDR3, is DAGVTQSPTHLIKTRGQQVTLRCSPKSGHDTVSWYQQALGQGPQFIFQYYEEEERQRGNFPDRFSGHQFPNYSSELNVNALLLGDSALYLCASSLASNTGELFFGEGSRLTVL.

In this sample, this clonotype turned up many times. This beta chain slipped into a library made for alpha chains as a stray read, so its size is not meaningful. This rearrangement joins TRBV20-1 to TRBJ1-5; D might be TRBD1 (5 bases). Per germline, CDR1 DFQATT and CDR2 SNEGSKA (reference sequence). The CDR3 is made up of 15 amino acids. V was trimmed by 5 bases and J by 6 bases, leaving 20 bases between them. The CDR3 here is CSALRGANSGQPQHF. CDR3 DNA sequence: TGCAGTGCTCTACGGGGCGCCAACTCGGGTCAGCCCCAGCATTTT.

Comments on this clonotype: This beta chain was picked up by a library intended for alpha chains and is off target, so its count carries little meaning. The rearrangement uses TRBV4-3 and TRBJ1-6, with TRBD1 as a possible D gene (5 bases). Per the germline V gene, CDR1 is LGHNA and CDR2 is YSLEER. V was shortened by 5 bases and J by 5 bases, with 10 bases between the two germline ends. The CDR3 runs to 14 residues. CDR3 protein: CASSAQGDNSPLHF. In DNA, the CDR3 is TGCGCCAGCAGCGCCCAGGGAGATAATTCACCCCTCCACTTT.

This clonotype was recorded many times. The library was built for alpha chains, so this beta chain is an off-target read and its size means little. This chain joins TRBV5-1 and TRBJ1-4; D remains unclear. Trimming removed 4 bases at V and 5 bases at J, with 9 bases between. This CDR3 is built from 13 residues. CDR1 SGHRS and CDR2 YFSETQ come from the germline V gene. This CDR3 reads CASSPPRNEKLFF. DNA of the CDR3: TGCGCCAGCAGCCCACCGCGAAATGAAAAACTGTTTTTT.

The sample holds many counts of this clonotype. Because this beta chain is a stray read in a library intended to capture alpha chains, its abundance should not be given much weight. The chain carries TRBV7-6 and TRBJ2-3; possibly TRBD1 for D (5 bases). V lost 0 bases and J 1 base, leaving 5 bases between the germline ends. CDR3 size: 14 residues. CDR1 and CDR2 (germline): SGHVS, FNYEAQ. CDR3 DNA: TGTGCCAGCAGCTTAGCAGGGGGCACAGATACGCAGTATTTT. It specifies CASSLAGGTDTQYF.

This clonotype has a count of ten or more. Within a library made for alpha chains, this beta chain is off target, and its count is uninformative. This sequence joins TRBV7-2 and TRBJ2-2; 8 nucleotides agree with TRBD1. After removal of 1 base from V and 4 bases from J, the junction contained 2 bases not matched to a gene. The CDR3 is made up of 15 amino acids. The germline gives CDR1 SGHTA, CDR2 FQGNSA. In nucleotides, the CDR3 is TGTGCCAGCAGCTTAGTAACAGGGGGCACCGGGGAGCTGTTTTTT. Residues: CASSLVTGGTGELFF.

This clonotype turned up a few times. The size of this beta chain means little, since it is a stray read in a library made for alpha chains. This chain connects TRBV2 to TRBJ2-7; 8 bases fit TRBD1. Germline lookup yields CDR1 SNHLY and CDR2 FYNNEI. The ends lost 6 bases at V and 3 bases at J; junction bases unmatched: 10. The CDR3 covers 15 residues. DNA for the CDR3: TGTGCCAGCAGGGCTGGGACAGGACGGGACTACGAGCAGTACTTC. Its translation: CASRAGTGRDYEQYF. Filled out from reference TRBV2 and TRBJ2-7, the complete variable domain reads EPEVTQTPSHQVTQMGQEVILRCVPISNHLYFYWYRQILGQKVEFLVSFYNNEISEKSEIFDDQFSVERPDGSNFTLKIRSTKLEDSAMYFCASRAGTGRDYEQYFGPGTRLTVT.

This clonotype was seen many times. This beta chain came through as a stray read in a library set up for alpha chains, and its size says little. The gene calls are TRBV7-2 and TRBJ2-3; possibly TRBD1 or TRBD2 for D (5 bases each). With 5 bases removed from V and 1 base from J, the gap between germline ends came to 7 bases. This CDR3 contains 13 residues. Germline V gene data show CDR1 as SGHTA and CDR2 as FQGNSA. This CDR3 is CASSGGGTDTQYF. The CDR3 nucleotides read TGTGCCAGCAGCGGGGGTGGCACAGATACGCAGTATTTT.

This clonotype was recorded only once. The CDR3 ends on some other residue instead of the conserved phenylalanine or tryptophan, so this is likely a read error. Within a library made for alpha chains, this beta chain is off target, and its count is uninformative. CDR3 region: CASSQAGHIGGELFS. As DNA, the CDR3 is TGCGCCAGCAGCCAAGCCGGGCATATCGGCGGGGAGCTGTTTTCT. The chain recombines TRBV4-3 with TRBJ2-2; D is unresolved. The V gene's germline CDR1 is LGHNA and CDR2 YSLEER. The V end was cut by 1 base, the J end by 7 bases, with 13 bases between. CDR3 length: 15 residues.

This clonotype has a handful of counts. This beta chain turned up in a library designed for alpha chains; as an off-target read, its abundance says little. This CDR3 reads CASSFHRDGYEQYF. As DNA, the CDR3 is TGTGCCAGCAGTTTCCACAGGGATGGCTACGAGCAGTACTTC. V usage is TRBV28 and J usage is TRBJ2-7, with TRBD1 as a possible D gene (6 bases). Between the trimmed V and J ends, which lost 3 bases and 3 bases, there was a span of 12 bases. CDR3 size: 14 residues. Germline-derived CDR1 and CDR2 are MDHEN and SYDVKM.